This entry concerns a single T cell receptor beta chain. The antigen is not known. Treatment: roughly 10-day PBMC culture with coronavirus spike peptide pools or control peptides (ViraFEST assay). The dates of positive PCR tests extended from March through December 2020 and came before the US Alpha, Beta and Delta variants. The data derive from a study of vaccination and CD4 T cells after COVID-19. The wider study: Cultures serving as controls received a peptide pool (CEFX or HIV-1 Nef) or no peptide.

The V gene's germline CDR1 is SGHVS and CDR2 FQNEAQ. This CDR3 is built from 14 residues. Trimming took 5 bases from V and 4 from J, leaving 14 bases between them. Cultured CD4+ T cells had their DNA profiled by the Oncomine TCR Beta short-read assay. From the PCR reads, TCRdb called clonotypes with MiXCR, one entry per CDR3 protein. The table records approximately 10,000 distinct CDR3 sequences, around 59% of them present only once. The source is a human donor who had recovered from COVID-19. The chain recombines TRBV7-8 with TRBJ1-2; D is unresolved. The material sequenced was CD4+ T cells from blood, cultured in vitro. This chain's CDR3 is CASSPRFWIYGYTF. In DNA form, the CDR3 reads TGTGCCAGCAGCCCCCGTTTTTGGATCTATGGCTACACCTTC.